The T cell receptor (beta chain) described here comes from a study of CD8+ T cells in alopecia areata. Study-level points and caveats: The study found TCR sharing across patients less clear than in mice, possibly for HLA reasons. Alphabeta T cells residing in normal skin are also sequenced in scalp samples. Researchers report lesional scalp, most notably alopecia totalis/universalis, outstripped normal scalp in clonality.

This clone was detected only a few times. Its antigen is undetermined. RNA extraction and reverse transcription yielded cDNA as sequencing template. Sequencing was performed with immunoSEQ multiplex PCR; in TCRdb, only in-frame clones are kept and a portion is missing. This table has 150,000 or so clones, 55% to 65% appearing once. Investigators sorted PBMCs to obtain both CD4+ and CD8+ T cells. The clonotype was recovered from a human donor in good health. Sequencing was performed on CD4+ T cells sorted from blood.

Here the CDR3 reads CASSSKGYTF. The CDR3 DNA follows: TGTGCCAGCTCTTCAAAGGGCTACACCTTC. This chain joins TRBV28 and TRBJ1-2, with D hard to call. The CDR3 covers 10 residues. From germline, CDR1 is MDHEN and CDR2 SYDVKM. V was clipped by 8 bases and J by 8 bases, with 9 bases between them.